This TCR beta chain was sequenced for a study of T cell changes during pregnancy in multiple sclerosis. The data were produced by immunoSEQ multiplex PCR, yet TCRdb's version contains in-frame clones alone and is incomplete. In the table there are around 110,000 clones, about 90% of which are singletons. The CDR3 is made up of 14 amino acids. The ends were cut back, 2 bases at V and 2 bases at J, with 12 bases in the middle. Germline values: CDR1 GTSNPN, CDR2 SVGIG (reference sequence). The V call is TRBV30, the J call TRBJ1-2; maybe TRBD1 (6 bases). The sequence was collected from a female donor with multiple sclerosis, enrolled in a pregnancy study. The sequencing here drew on peripheral blood, taken before pregnancy. The CDR3 nucleotides read TGTGCCTGGAGTATCGCAGGGGCCAACTATGGCTACACCTTC. Amino acids: CAWSIAGANYGYTF.